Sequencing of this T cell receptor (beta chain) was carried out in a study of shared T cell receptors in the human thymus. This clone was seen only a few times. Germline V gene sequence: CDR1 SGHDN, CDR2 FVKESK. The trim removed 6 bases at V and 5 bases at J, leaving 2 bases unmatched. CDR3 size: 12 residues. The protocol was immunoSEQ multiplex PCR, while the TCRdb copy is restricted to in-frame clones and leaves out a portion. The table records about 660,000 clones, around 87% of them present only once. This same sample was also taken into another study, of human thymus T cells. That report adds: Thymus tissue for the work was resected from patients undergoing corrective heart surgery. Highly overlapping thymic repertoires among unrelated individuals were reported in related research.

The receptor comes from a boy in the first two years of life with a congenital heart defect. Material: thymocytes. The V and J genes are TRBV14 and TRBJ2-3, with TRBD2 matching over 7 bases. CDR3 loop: CASSTGGDTQYF. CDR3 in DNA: TGTGCCAGCAGTACGGGGGGAGATACGCAGTATTTT.